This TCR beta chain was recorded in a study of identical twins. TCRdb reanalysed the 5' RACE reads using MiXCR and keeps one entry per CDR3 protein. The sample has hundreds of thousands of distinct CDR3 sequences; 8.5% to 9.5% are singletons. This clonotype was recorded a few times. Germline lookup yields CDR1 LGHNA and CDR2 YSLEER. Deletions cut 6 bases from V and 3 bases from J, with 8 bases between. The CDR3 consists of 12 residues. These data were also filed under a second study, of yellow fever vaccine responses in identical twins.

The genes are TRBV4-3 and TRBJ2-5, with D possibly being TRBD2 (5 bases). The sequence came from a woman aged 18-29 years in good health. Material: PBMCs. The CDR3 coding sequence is TGCGCCAGCAGTCCGGGGAAAGAGACCCAGTACTTC. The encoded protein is CASSPGKETQYF.